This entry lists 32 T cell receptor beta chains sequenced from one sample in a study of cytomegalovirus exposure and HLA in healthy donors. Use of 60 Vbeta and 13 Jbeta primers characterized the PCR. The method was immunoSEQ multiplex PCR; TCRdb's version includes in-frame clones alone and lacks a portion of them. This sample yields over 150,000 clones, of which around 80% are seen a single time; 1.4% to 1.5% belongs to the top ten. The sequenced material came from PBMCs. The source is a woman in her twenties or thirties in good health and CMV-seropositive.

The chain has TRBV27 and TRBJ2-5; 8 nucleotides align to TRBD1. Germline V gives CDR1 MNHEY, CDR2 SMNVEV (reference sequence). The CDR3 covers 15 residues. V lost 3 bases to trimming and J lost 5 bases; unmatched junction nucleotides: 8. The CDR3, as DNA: TGTGCCAGCAGTTTTGGTGCAGGGGGCGGGGAGACCCAGTACTTC. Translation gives CASSFGAGGGETQYF.

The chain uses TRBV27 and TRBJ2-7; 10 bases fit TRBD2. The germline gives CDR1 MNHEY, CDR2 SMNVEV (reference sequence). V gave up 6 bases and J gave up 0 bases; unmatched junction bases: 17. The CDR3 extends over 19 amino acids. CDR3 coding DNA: TGTGCCAGCAGACGCCGCTCCGGGACTAGCGTTCTTAGCTCCTACGAGCAGTACTTC. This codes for CASRRRSGTSVLSSYEQYF.

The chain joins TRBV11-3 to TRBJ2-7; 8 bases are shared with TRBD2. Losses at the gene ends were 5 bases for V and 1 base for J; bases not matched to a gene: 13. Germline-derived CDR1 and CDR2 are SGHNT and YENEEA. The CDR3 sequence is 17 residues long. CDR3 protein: CASSPTRGSGGSYEQYF. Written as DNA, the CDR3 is TGTGCCAGCAGCCCTACGCGAGGTTCGGGAGGGTCCTACGAGCAGTACTTC.

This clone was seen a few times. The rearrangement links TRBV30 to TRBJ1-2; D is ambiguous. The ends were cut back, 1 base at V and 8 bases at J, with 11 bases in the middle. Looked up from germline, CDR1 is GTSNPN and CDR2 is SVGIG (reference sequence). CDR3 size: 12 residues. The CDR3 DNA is TGTGCCTGGAGTGGCCGACGCGGGGGCTACACCTTC. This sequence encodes CAWSGRRGGYTF.

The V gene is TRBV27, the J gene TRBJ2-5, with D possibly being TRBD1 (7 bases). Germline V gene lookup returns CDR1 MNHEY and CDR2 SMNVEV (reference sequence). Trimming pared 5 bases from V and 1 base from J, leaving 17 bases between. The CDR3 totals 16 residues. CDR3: CASSLAPGTAQETQYF. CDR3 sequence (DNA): TGTGCCAGCAGTCTAGCGCCCGGGACAGCCCAAGAGACCCAGTACTTC.

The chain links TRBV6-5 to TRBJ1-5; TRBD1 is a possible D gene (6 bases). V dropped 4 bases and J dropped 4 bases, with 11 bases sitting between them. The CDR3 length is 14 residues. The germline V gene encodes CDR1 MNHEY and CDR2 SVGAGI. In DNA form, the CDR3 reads TGTGCCAGCAGTTCTCTGGACAGAAATCAGCCCCAGCATTTT. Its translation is CASSSLDRNQPQHF.

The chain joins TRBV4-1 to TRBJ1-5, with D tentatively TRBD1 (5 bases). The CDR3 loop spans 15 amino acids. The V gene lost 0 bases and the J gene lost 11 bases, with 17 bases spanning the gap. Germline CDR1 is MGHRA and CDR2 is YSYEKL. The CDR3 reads CASSQDRGGRTAQHF. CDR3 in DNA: TGCGCCAGCAGCCAAGATCGGGGGGGAAGGACGGCCCAGCATTTT.

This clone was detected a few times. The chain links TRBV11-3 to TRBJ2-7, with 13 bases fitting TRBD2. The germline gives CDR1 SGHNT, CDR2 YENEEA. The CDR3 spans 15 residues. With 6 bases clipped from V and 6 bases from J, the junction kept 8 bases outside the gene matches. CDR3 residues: CASSFGLAGDTEQYF. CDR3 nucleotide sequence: TGTGCCAGCAGTTTCGGACTAGCGGGAGATACCGAGCAGTACTTC.

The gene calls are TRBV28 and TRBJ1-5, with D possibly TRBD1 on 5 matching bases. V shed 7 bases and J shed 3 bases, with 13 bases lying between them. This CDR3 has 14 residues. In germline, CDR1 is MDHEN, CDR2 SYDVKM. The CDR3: CASTPGGDNQPQHF. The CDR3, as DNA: TGTGCCAGCACCCCTGGGGGGGACAATCAGCCCCAGCATTTT.

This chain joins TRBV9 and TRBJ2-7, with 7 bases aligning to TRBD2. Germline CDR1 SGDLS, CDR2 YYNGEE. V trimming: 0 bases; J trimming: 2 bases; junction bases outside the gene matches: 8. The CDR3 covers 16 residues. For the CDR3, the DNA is TGTGCCAGCAGCGTAGCTTCAGCGGGAACTCCCTACGAGCAGTACTTC. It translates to CASSVASAGTPYEQYF.

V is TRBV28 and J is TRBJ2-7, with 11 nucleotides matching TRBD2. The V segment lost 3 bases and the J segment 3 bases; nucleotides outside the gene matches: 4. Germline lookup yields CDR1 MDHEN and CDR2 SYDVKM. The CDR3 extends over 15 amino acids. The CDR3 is CASSLPGTSGYEQYF. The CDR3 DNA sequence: TGTGCCAGCAGTTTGCCCGGGACTAGCGGCTACGAGCAGTACTTC.

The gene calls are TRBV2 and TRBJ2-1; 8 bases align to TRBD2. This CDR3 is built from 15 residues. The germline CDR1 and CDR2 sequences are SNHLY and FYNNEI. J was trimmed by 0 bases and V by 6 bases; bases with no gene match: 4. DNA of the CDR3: TGTGCCAGCAGAAGCGGGAGAAGCTCCTACAATGAGCAGTTCTTC. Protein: CASRSGRSSYNEQFF.

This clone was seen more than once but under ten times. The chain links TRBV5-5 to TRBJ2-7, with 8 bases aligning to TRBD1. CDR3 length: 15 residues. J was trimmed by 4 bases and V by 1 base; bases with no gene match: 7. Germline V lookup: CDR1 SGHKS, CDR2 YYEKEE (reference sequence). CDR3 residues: CASSLIPGGGYEQYF. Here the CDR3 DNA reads TGTGCCAGCAGCTTGATTCCAGGGGGCGGATACGAGCAGTACTTC.

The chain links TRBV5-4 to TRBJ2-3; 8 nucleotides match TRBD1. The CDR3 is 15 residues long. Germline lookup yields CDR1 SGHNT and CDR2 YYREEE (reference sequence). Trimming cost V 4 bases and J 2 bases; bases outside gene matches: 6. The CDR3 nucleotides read TGTGCCAGCAGCAAAGGACAGGGAATCACAGATACGCAGTATTTT. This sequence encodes CASSKGQGITDTQYF.

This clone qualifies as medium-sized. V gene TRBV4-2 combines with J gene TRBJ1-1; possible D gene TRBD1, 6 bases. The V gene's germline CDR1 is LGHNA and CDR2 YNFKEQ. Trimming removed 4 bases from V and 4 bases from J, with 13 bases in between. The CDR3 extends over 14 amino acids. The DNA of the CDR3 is TGTGCCAGCAGCCCAGGGGTTATGGGCACTGAAGCTTTCTTT. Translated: CASSPGVMGTEAFF.

In DNA form, the CDR3 reads TGTGCCAGCAGTTCCTCCGGGACAGGGGGCTACGAGCAGTACTTC. It specifies CASSSSGTGGYEQYF. The gene calls are TRBV7-8 and TRBJ2-7; 11 bases are shared with TRBD1. V lost 6 bases to trimming and J lost 3 bases; unmatched junction nucleotides: 7. Germline values: CDR1 SGHVS, CDR2 FQNEAQ. The CDR3 extends over 15 amino acids.

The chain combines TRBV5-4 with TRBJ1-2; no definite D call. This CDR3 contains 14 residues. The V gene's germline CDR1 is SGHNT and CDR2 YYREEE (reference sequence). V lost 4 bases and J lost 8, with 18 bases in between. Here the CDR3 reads CASSDVLRDGGYTF. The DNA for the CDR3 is TGTGCCAGCAGCGATGTGTTGAGGGATGGAGGCTACACCTTC.

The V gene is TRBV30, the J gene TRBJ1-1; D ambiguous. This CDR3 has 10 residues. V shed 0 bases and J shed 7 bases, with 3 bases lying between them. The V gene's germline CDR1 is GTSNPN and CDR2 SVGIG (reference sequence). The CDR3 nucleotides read TGTGCCTGGAGTGTTCGTGAAGCTTTCTTT. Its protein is CAWSVREAFF.

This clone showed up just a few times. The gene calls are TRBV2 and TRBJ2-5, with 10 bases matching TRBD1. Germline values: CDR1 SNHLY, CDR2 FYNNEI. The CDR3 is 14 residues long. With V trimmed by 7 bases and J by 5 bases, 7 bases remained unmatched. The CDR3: CASNRGQGTETQYF. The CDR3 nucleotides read TGTGCCAGCAATAGGGGACAGGGGACGGAGACCCAGTACTTC.

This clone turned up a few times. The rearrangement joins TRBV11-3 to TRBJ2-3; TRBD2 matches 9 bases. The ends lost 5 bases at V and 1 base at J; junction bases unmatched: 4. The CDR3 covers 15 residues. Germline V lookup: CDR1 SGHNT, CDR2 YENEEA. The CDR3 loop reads CASSASSGGTDTQYF. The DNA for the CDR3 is TGTGCCAGCAGCGCTTCTAGCGGGGGCACAGATACGCAGTATTTT.

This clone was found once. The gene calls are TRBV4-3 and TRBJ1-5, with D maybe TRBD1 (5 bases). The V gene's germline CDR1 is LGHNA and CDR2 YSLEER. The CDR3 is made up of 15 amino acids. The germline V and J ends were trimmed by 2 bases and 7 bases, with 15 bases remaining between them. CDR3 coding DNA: TGCGCCAGCAGCCAAAATATGGGGGGAGGACAGCCCCAGCATTTT. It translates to CASSQNMGGGQPQHF.

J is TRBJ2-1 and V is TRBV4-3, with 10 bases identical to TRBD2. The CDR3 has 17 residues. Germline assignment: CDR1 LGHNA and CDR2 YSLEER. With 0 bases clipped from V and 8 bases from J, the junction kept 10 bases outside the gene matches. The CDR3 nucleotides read TGCGCCAGCAGCCAAGAAGCTAGCGGGGGCCCAATTGATGAGCAGTTCTTC. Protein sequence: CASSQEASGGPIDEQFF.

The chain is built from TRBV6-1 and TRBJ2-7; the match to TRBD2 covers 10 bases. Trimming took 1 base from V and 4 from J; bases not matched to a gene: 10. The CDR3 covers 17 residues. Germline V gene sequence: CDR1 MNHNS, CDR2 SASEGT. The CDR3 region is CASSEGPAGGRLYEQYF. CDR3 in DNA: TGTGCCAGCAGTGAAGGGCCAGCGGGAGGGCGGTTGTACGAGCAGTACTTC.

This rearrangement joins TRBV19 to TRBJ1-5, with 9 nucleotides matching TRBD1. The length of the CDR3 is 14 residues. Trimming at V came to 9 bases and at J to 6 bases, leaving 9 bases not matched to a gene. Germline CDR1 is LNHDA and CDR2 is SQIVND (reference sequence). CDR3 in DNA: TGTGCCAGCATGTCTACAGGGGGCCTTCAGCCCCAGCATTTT. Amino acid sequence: CASMSTGGLQPQHF.

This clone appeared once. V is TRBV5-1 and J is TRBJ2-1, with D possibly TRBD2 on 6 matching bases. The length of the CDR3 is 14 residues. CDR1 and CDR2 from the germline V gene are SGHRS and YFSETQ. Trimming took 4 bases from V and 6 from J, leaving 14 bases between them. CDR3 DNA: TGCGCCAGCAGCGAGGGTCTAGCGAGCAATGAGCAGTTCTTC. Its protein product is CASSEGLASNEQFF. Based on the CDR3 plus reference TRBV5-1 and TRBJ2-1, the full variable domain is KAGVTQTPRYLIKTRGQQVTLSCSPISGHRSVSWYQQTPGQGLQFLFEYFSETQRNKGNFPGRFSGRQFSNSRSEMNVSTLELGDSALYLCASSEGLASNEQFFGPGTRLTVL.

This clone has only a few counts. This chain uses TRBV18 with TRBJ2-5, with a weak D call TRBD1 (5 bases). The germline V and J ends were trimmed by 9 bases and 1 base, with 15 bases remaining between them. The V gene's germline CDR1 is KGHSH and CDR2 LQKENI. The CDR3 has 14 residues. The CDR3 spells CASGAPGPQETQYF. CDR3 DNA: TGTGCCAGTGGGGCACCCGGACCCCAAGAGACCCAGTACTTC.

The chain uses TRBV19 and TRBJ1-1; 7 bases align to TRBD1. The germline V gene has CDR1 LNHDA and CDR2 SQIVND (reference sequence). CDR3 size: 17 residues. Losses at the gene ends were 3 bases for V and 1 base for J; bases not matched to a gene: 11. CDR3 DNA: TGTGCCAGTAGTATGAACAGGGGCGAAAGCTGGAACACTGAAGCTTTCTTT. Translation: CASSMNRGESWNTEAFF.

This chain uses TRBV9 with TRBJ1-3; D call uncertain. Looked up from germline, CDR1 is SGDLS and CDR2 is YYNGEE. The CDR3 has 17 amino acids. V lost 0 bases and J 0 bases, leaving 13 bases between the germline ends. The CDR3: CASSVERSKPSGNTIYF. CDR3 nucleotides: TGTGCCAGCAGCGTAGAGCGGTCAAAACCCTCTGGAAACACCATATATTTT.

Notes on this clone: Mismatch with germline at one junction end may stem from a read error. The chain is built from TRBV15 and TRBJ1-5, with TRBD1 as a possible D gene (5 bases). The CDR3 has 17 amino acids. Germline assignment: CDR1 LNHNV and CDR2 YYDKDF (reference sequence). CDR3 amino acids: CDTSRARDSYSNQPQHF. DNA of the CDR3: TGTGACACCAGCAGAGCCCGAGACAGCTATAGCAATCAGCCCCAGCATTTT.

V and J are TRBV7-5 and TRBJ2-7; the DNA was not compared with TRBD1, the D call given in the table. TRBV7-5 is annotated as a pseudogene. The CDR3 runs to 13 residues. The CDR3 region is CVRSLERGFEQYF. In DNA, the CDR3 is TGTGTCAGAAGCTTAGAGAGGGGGTTCGAGCAGTACTTC.

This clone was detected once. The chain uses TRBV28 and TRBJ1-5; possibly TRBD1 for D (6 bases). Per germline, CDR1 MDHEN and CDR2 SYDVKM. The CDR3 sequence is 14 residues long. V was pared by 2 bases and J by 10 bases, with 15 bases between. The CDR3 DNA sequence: TGTGCCAGCAGTTTACGACAGGTCGGGTTTCCCCAGCATTTT. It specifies CASSLRQVGFPQHF.

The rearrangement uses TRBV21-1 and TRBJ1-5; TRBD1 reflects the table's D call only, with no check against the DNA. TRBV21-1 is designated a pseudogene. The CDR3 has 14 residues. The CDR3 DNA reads TGTGCCAGCAGCATTCACAGGACGAATCAGCCCCAGCATTTT. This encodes CASSIHRTNQPQHF.